This T cell receptor beta chain was recorded in a study of CXCR3-negative and CXCR3-positive naive CD8 T cells. Whole-study results and caveats: Memory CD8+ cells had much lower diversity, and both naive subsets had comparably high diversity.

Each TRB cDNA library was prepared by 5' RACE (with UMI labels). TCRdb re-called the 5' RACE reads and gives one entry per CDR3 protein, without DNA. The specimen's table records 100,000 to 150,000 distinct CDR3 sequences. Germline CDR1 SGHRS, CDR2 YFSETQ. The CDR3 runs to 17 residues. On this clonotype: What it binds is unknown.

This TCR derives from a human donor in good health. Some clones in this sample may be carry-over from other donors' samples. Sequenced: naive CXCR3- CD8+ T cells from blood. The subset here: CD45RO-CCR7+CD27+CD95- naive CD8+ T cells lacking CXCR3 (TNR3-). The V gene is TRBV5-1, the J gene TRBJ2-1; TCRdb's D gene call, TRBD1, goes unchecked for lack of DNA. The CDR3 loop is CASSPVDGTKHYNEQFF.